This T cell receptor beta chain was sequenced during a study of shared T cell receptors in the human thymus. Data came from immunoSEQ multiplex PCR; TCRdb stores just in-frame clones and leaves some out. The table lists 540,000 or so clones, around three quarters of them singletons, with 0.01% to 0.015% in the top ten. The CDR3 loop spans 17 amino acids. CDR1 is MDHEN, CDR2 SYDVKM, per germline. The J segment lost 1 base and the V segment lost 6 bases, leaving 10 bases of the junction unmatched. This sample also appeared in a second study, on human thymus T cells. This second study notes: Donation came from healthy Finnish infants having corrective surgery for congenital heart defects. Resections from corrective heart surgery supplied the thymus tissue. V and J gene usage appeared biased in thymic and blood repertoires. Related studies noted strongly shared thymic repertoires across unrelated people.

What was sequenced was thymocytes. The chain carries TRBV28 and TRBJ2-5; 11 nucleotides line up with TRBD2. The receptor comes from a boy younger than two with a congenital heart defect. CDR3 DNA sequence: TGTGCCAGCAGCCGTTCCGGGACTAGCGGAAGCCAAGAGACCCAGTACTTC. It encodes CASSRSGTSGSQETQYF.